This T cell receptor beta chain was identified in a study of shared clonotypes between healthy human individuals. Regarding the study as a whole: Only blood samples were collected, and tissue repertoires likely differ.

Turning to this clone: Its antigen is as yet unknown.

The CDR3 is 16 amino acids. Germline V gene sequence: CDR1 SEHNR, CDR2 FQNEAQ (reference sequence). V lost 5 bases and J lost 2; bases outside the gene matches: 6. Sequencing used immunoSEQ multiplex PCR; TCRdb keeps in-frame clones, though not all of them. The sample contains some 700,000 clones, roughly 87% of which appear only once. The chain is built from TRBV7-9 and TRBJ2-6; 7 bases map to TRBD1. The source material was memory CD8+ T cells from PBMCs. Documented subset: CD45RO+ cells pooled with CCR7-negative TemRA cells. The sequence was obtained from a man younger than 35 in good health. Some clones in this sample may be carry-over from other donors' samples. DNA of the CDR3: TGTGCCAGCAGCGCAACAGGGGTCCCTGGGGCCAACGTCCTGACTTTC. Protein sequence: CASSATGVPGANVLTF. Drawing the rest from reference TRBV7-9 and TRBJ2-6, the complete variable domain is DTGVSQNPRHKITKRGQNVTFRCDPISEHNRLYWYRQTLGQGPEFLTYFQNEAQLEKSRLLSDRFSAERPKGSFSTLEIQRTEQGDSAMYLCASSATGVPGANVLTFGAGSRLTVL.